Listed here are 31 T cell receptor beta chains from one sample, sequenced in a study of neurological immune-mediated disorders (dated by TCRdb to the late 2010s). Library preparation employed 5' RACE. The data were produced on an Illumina HiSeq 2500. The raw public data were reprocessed by TCRdb itself: fastp quality trimming at Q25, MiXCR clonotype calling, in-frame beta chains only. One record per CDR3 amino acid sequence lists the most common genes and DNA. The sample records about 29,000 distinct CDR3 sequences, around 10% of which are singletons. Jointly, the top ten make up 5.8% of the sample. Sequencing was done on a sample of PBMCs. All receptors derive from a woman in her sixties or seventies in good health.

This clonotype was observed at least ten times. The V call is TRBV27, the J call TRBJ2-7; a weak D match, TRBD2 (6 bases). V shed 4 bases and J shed 0 bases, with 16 bases lying between them. CDR3 size: 16 residues. CDR1 MNHEY and CDR2 SMNVEV come from the germline V gene (reference sequence). CDR3 coding DNA: TGTGCCAGCAGTTCTGGGACTCGTCCGTACTCCTACGAGCAGTACTTC. It specifies CASSSGTRPYSYEQYF.

Many counts were recorded for this clonotype. This chain joins TRBV12-3 or TRBV12-4 and TRBJ2-1; TRBD2 aligns across 8 bases. V dropped 1 base and J dropped 4; count of bases not matched to a gene: 3. This CDR3 has 15 amino acids. Written as DNA, the CDR3 is TGTGCCAGCAGTTTAGGGGCTAGCGGGTACAATGAGCAGTTCTTC. It yields the protein CASSLGASGYNEQFF.

Ten or more counts support this clonotype. This rearrangement joins TRBV5-1 to TRBJ1-5; a possible D gene is TRBD1 (5 bases). This CDR3 is built from 15 residues. In germline, CDR1 is SGHRS, CDR2 YFSETQ. V gave up 1 base and J gave up 0 bases, with 8 bases separating them. The CDR3 coding sequence is TGCGCCAGCAGCTTGACAGGATATAGCAATCAGCCCCAGCATTTT. Translation: CASSLTGYSNQPQHF.

This clonotype showed up many times. The chain couples TRBV12-3 or TRBV12-4 to TRBJ2-3; TRBD1 matches 8 bases. The CDR3 length is 15 residues. V was pared by 6 bases and J by 3 bases, with 8 bases of the junction left unmatched. As DNA, the CDR3 is TGTGCCAGCAGGACGGACAGGGCCTCAACAGATACGCAGTATTTT. It is translated as CASRTDRASTDTQYF.

On this clonotype itself: At one boundary the junction diverges from the germline segment, which might be a read error. The chain employs TRBV5-1 and TRBJ2-5; tentatively, D is TRBD2 (6 bases). Germline CDR1 reads SGHRS; CDR2 reads YFSETQ. The CDR3 is made up of 15 amino acids. The CDR3 DNA reads as TGCGCCAGCAGCGTCATCGGGACTCGAGCAGAGACCCATTACTTC. Translated, it gives CASSVIGTRAETHYF.

In its sample, this clonotype was seen many times. This chain connects TRBV15 to TRBJ2-7; maybe TRBD2 (6 bases). The CDR3 loop spans 13 amino acids. Trimming shortened V by 3 bases and J by 9 bases, and 15 bases separated the two germline ends. Germline CDR1 reads LNHNV; CDR2 reads YYDKDF (reference sequence). CDR3 sequence (DNA): TGTGCCACCAGCAGTCAGGGCCTCGGGGGGCAGTACTTC. Residues: CATSSQGLGGQYF.

This clonotype was recorded at least ten times. The V and J genes are TRBV20-1 and TRBJ2-1, with D possibly being TRBD2 (6 bases). CDR3 length: 16 amino acids. Germline V gene lookup returns CDR1 DFQATT and CDR2 SNEGSKA (reference sequence). The V end was cut by 0 bases, the J end by 0 bases, with 12 bases between. Here the CDR3 DNA reads TGCAGTGCTAGAGATCGCAGCGGGCGCTCCTACAATGAGCAGTTCTTC. Residues: CSARDRSGRSYNEQFF.

This clonotype was recorded at least ten times. The chain uses TRBV18 and TRBJ1-4; possible D gene TRBD1, 6 bases. Trimming took off 4 bases at V and 5 bases at J, with 11 bases between the two ends. This CDR3 contains 14 residues. CDR1 KGHSH and CDR2 LQKENI come from the germline V gene. The DNA for the CDR3 is TGTGCCAGCTCACGAGGGGGAGCAAATGAAAAACTGTTTTTT. Translated, it gives CASSRGGANEKLFF.

This clonotype was seen at least ten times. The V and J genes are TRBV5-1 and TRBJ1-4, with 8 bases identical to TRBD1. V shed 4 bases, J shed 7 bases, and the junction held 6 bases outside the gene matches. The CDR3 extends over 14 amino acids. Germline CDR1 SGHRS, CDR2 YFSETQ. CDR3 DNA: TGCGCCAGCAGCAACGACAGGGGAAGTGAAAAACTGTTTTTT. This encodes CASSNDRGSEKLFF.

This clonotype has ten or more counts. The rearrangement links TRBV21-1 to TRBJ2-3; the D call in the table, TRBD1, was not verified against the DNA. TRBV21-1 is reported as a pseudogene. The CDR3 has 15 amino acids. CDR3 sequence reads: CASSPTGDSTDTQYF. Written as DNA, the CDR3 is TGTGCCAGCAGCCCAACCGGGGATAGCACAGATACGCAGTATTTT.

This clonotype was seen many times. This rearrangement joins TRBV4-3 to TRBJ1-5; no clear D. The CDR3 is made up of 15 amino acids. The V gene lost 0 bases and the J gene lost 0 bases, with 6 bases spanning the gap. The germline V gene encodes CDR1 LGHNA and CDR2 YSLEER. The CDR3 reads CASSQDGNSNQPQHF. The CDR3 bases are TGCGCCAGCAGCCAAGACGGGAATAGCAATCAGCCCCAGCATTTT.

This clonotype has only a few counts. The germline gene is not matched at one end of the junction; a read error may be the cause. The gene calls are TRBV6-5 and TRBJ1-1, with D unresolved. Germline V gives CDR1 MNHEY, CDR2 SVGAGI. The CDR3 runs to 14 residues. DNA of the CDR3: TGTGCCAGCTGTTACGGTAGGTATCGGCTTGAAGCTTTCTTT. It codes for CASCYGRYRLEAFF.

This clonotype was found many times. V and J are TRBV5-1 and TRBJ1-1; D is uncertain. V was trimmed by 1 base and J by 1 base, leaving 14 bases between them. This CDR3 region has 16 residues. CDR1 is SGHRS and CDR2 is YFSETQ in the germline V gene. CDR3 bases: TGCGCCAGCAGCTTGTTCTTTCGGGAGGGGAACACTGAAGCTTTCTTT. Its protein is CASSLFFREGNTEAFF.

Ten or more counts support this clonotype. The chain recombines TRBV20-1 with TRBJ2-7, with D possibly called TRBD1 or TRBD2 (5 bases each). The CDR3 totals 13 residues. Germline CDR1 is DFQATT and CDR2 is SNEGSKA (reference sequence). V was trimmed by 0 bases and J by 3 bases, leaving 9 bases between them. The CDR3 coding sequence is TGCAGTGCTAGAGAGTCAGGGAGCTACGAGCAGTACTTC. The encoded protein is CSARESGSYEQYF.

Concerning this clonotype itself: A much bigger clone sits one base away, suggesting this may be a read error. The chain uses TRBV11-2 and TRBJ1-1; D is unclear. This CDR3 is 14 amino acids long. Germline V gives CDR1 SGHAT, CDR2 FQNNGV. CDR3 amino acids: CASSSSGRNTDAFF. The CDR3 region has the DNA TGTGCCAGCAGCTCATCGGGGAGAAACACTGATGCTTTCTTT.

The table lists this clonotype with many counts. The gene calls are TRBV5-1 and TRBJ2-1; TRBD2 matches 11 bases. Germline V gives CDR1 SGHRS, CDR2 YFSETQ. This CDR3 is 15 amino acids long. The J segment lost 8 bases and the V segment lost 0 bases, leaving 4 bases of the junction unmatched. As DNA, the CDR3 is TGCGCCAGCAGCTTGGATAGCGGGGGGGCAGATGAGCAGTTCTTC. Protein: CASSLDSGGADEQFF.

The sample holds many counts of this clonotype. The chain carries TRBV5-1 and TRBJ1-1; perhaps TRBD1 as D (5 bases). Trimming removed 0 bases at V and 0 bases at J, with 12 bases between. Germline CDR1 SGHRS, CDR2 YFSETQ. The CDR3 contains 16 residues. The CDR3 here is CASSLEGITVNTEAFF. CDR3 coding DNA: TGCGCCAGCAGCTTGGAGGGGATAACAGTGAACACTGAAGCTTTCTTT.

The genes are TRBV2 and TRBJ2-1; the match to TRBD2 covers 14 bases. V was pared by 5 bases and J by 8 bases, with 5 bases of the junction left unmatched. Germline loops: CDR1 SNHLY, CDR2 FYNNEI. The CDR3 covers 15 residues. The CDR3 DNA follows: TGTGCCAGCAGTCAGACTAGCGGGGGGGCCTATGAGCAGTTCTTC. This codes for CASSQTSGGAYEQFF.

This clonotype appeared many times. This chain links TRBV4-1 with TRBJ2-7; 9 bases align to TRBD1. In germline, CDR1 is MGHRA, CDR2 YSYEKL. CDR3 length: 15 residues. V trimming: 4 bases; J trimming: 5 bases; junction bases outside the gene matches: 9. The CDR3 bases are TGCGCCAGCAGCCTCTACCGGGACAGGGAGGACGAGCAGTACTTC. It yields the protein CASSLYRDREDEQYF.

At least ten counts were recorded for this clonotype. The gene calls are TRBV7-2 and TRBJ2-7; 9 bases map to TRBD2. Germline assignment: CDR1 SGHTA and CDR2 FQGNSA. The CDR3 has 15 amino acids. The V segment lost 8 bases and the J segment 1 base; nucleotides outside the gene matches: 9. The CDR3 is CASSRTSGGSYEQYF. The CDR3 coding sequence is TGTGCCAGCTCAAGAACCAGCGGGGGGTCCTACGAGCAGTACTTC.

This clonotype came up many times. The rearrangement uses TRBV7-9 and TRBJ2-7, with TRBD1 matching over 7 bases. Losses at the gene ends were 3 bases for V and 6 bases for J; bases not matched to a gene: 8. The CDR3 contains 14 residues. Germline CDR1 reads SEHNR; CDR2 reads FQNEAQ (reference sequence). The chain's CDR3 is CASSFRTGSSEQYF. CDR3 sequence (DNA): TGTGCCAGCAGCTTCAGGACAGGTAGTTCCGAGCAGTACTTC.

This clonotype showed up many times. The V call is TRBV20-1, the J call TRBJ2-5; D not resolved. V lost 8 bases and J 9 bases, leaving 25 bases between the germline ends. Germline lookup yields CDR1 DFQATT and CDR2 SNEGSKA (reference sequence). The CDR3 spans 14 residues. DNA of the CDR3: TGCAGTTTATTAGCAACTAAAGTGATGGATGCCCAGTACTTC. Translation: CSLLATKVMDAQYF.

This clonotype was seen at least ten times. The chain carries TRBV11-2 and TRBJ2-3; 8 bases map to TRBD2. V gave up 3 bases and J gave up 2 bases; unmatched junction bases: 4. The germline CDR1 and CDR2 sequences are SGHAT and FQNNGV. The CDR3 sequence is 15 residues long. CDR3 protein: CASSFSGIFTDTQYF. The DNA of the CDR3 is TGTGCCAGCAGCTTTAGCGGGATATTCACAGATACGCAGTATTTT.

This clonotype was counted at least ten times. The rearrangement joins TRBV5-1 to TRBJ2-7; 11 nucleotides line up with TRBD2. CDR3 length equals 17 residues. The germline V gene has CDR1 SGHRS and CDR2 YFSETQ. V lost 4 bases and J lost 0; bases outside the gene matches: 9. Here the CDR3 reads CASSPGVAGGSSYEQYF. For the CDR3, the DNA is TGCGCCAGCAGCCCGGGAGTAGCGGGGGGGAGCTCCTACGAGCAGTACTTC.

The chain is built from TRBV19 and TRBJ2-1; D perhaps matches TRBD1 (6 bases). The V gene lost 3 bases and the J gene lost 4 bases, with 13 bases spanning the gap. Germline-derived CDR1 and CDR2 are LNHDA and SQIVND (reference sequence). The CDR3 is 15 residues long. This chain's CDR3 is CASSIGGQTYNEQFF. The CDR3 nucleotides are TGTGCCAGTAGTATTGGTGGACAGACGTACAATGAGCAGTTCTTC.

At least ten counts were recorded for this clonotype. The rearrangement links TRBV5-1 to TRBJ1-2, with D uncertain. Germline V CDR1 and CDR2: SGHRS, YFSETQ. This CDR3 contains 12 residues. V was shortened by 3 bases and J by 7 bases, with 10 bases between the two germline ends. The CDR3 here is CASSSISVGYTF. The CDR3 nucleotides read TGCGCCAGCAGCTCAATCTCCGTTGGCTACACCTTC. Full variable domain (remainder filled in from reference TRBV5-1 and TRBJ1-2): KAGVTQTPRYLIKTRGQQVTLSCSPISGHRSVSWYQQTPGQGLQFLFEYFSETQRNKGNFPGRFSGRQFSNSRSEMNVSTLELGDSALYLCASSSISVGYTFGSGTRLTVV.

This clonotype was detected many times. V usage is TRBV20-1 and J usage is TRBJ2-1, with D possibly TRBD2 on 5 matching bases. The CDR3 spans 13 residues. V was clipped by 7 bases and J by 9 bases, with 19 bases between them. CDR1 and CDR2 from the germline V gene are DFQATT and SNEGSKA (reference sequence). CDR3 in amino acids: CSVWPLGSTEQFF. DNA for the CDR3: TGCAGTGTGTGGCCCTTGGGGAGCACTGAGCAGTTCTTC.

In regard to this clonotype: One junction end does not reproduce the germline sequence, and a read error may be involved. This chain uses TRBV4-3 with TRBJ2-1, with TRBD2 identical over 10 bases. This CDR3 contains 16 residues. Germline assignment: CDR1 LGHNA and CDR2 YSLEER. DNA of the CDR3: TGCGCCAGCAGCCAAGGGACTAGCGGCTCCTGCAATGAGCAGTCCTTC. Amino acid sequence: CASSQGTSGSCNEQSF.

There are many counts of this clonotype. This rearrangement joins TRBV5-6 to TRBJ2-2; D might be TRBD1 or TRBD2, each matching 6 bases. Per germline, CDR1 SGHDT and CDR2 YYEEEE. This CDR3 comprises 16 residues. Trimming stripped 1 base from V and 1 base from J, with 11 bases between. CDR3 in DNA: TGTGCCAGCAGCTTGCAACAGGGAGGGAACACCGGGGAGCTGTTTTTT. Translated: CASSLQQGGNTGELFF.

Many counts were recorded for this clonotype. The J gene is TRBJ2-1, the V gene TRBV5-1; D is undetermined. Germline assignment: CDR1 SGHRS and CDR2 YFSETQ. Trimming cost V 2 bases and J 0 bases, with 9 bases left between them. The CDR3 runs to 15 residues. The CDR3 bases are TGCGCCAGCAGCTTTCATACAGCCTCCTACAATGAGCAGTTCTTC. This encodes CASSFHTASYNEQFF. Looking up the rest from reference TRBV5-1 and TRBJ2-1 gives the full variable domain: KAGVTQTPRYLIKTRGQQVTLSCSPISGHRSVSWYQQTPGQGLQFLFEYFSETQRNKGNFPGRFSGRQFSNSRSEMNVSTLELGDSALYLCASSFHTASYNEQFFGPGTRLTVL.

This clonotype was recorded many times. This chain links TRBV4-3 with TRBJ1-6; 9 bases agree with TRBD1. The J segment lost 10 bases and the V segment lost 0 bases, leaving 4 bases of the junction unmatched. There are 15 residues in the CDR3. Germline V lookup: CDR1 LGHNA, CDR2 YSLEER. CDR3 in amino acids: CASSQDRTGASPLHF. CDR3 sequence (DNA): TGCGCCAGCAGCCAAGATAGGACAGGGGCCTCACCCCTCCACTTT.